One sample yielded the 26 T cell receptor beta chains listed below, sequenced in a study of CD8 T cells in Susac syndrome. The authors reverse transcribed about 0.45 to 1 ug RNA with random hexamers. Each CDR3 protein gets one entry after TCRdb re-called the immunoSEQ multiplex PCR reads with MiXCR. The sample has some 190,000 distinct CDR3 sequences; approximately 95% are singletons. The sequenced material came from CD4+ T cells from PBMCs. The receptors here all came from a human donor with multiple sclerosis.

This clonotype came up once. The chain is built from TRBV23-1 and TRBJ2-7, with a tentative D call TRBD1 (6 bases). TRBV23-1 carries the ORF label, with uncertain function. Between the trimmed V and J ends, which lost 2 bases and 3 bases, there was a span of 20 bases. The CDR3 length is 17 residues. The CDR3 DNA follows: TGCGCCAGCAGTCAACTCACTCAGGGCCAGGGGTACTACGAGCAGTACTTC. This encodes CASSQLTQGQGYYEQYF.

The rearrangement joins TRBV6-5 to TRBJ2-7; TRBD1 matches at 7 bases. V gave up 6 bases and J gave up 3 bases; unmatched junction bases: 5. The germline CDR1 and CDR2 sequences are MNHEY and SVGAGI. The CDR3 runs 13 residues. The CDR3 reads CASRRDSYYEQYF. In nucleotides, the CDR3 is TGTGCCAGCAGGAGGGACAGTTACTACGAGCAGTACTTC.

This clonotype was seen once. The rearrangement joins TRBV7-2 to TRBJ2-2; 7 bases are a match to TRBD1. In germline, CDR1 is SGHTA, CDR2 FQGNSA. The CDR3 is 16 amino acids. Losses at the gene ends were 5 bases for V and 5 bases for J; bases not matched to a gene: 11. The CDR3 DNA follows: TGTGCCAGCAGCAAACCTCCGGGACAGAGTACCGGGGAGCTGTTTTTT. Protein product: CASSKPPGQSTGELFF.

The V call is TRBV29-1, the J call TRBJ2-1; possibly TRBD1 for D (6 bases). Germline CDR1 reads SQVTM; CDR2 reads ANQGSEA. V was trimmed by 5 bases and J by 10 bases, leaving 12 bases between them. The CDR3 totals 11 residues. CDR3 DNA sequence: TGCAGCGTTCCAGGGGTCAGGGAGCAGTTCTTC. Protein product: CSVPGVREQFF.

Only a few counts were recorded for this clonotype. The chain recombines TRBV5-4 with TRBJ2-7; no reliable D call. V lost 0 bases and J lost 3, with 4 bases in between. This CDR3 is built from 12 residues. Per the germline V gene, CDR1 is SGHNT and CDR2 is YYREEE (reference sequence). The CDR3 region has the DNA TGTGCCAGCAGCTTGGCCAGCTACGAGCAGTACTTC. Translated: CASSLASYEQYF. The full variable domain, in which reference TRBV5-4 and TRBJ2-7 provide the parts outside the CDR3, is ETGVTQSPTHLIKTRGQQVTLRCSSQSGHNTVSWYQQALGQGPQFIFQYYREEENGRGNFPPRFSGLQFPNYSSELNVNALELDDSALYLCASSLASYEQYFGPGTRLTVT.

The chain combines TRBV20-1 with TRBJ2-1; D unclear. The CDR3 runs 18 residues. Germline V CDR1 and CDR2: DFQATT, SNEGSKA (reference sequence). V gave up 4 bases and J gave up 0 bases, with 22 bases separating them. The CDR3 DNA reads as TGCAGTGCTATGCCCATAACCTATCCTTCCAGCTCCTACAATGAGCAGTTCTTC. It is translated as CSAMPITYPSSSYNEQFF.

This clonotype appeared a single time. The CDR3 DNA reads TGTGCCATTTGGAGAGCTAACTATGGCTACACCTTC. This encodes CAIWRANYGYTF. J is TRBJ1-2 and V is TRBV5-4; no firm D call. The CDR3 length is 12 residues. Between the trimmed V and J ends, which lost 9 bases and 0 bases, there was a span of 9 bases. CDR1 is SGHNT and CDR2 is YYREEE in the germline V gene (reference sequence).

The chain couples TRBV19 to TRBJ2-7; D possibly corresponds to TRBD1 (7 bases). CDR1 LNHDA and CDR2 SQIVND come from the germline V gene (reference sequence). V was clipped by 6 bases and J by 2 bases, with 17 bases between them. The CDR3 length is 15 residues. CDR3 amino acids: CASSRQGGPPYEQYF. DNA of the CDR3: TGTGCCAGTAGCCGTCAGGGGGGTCCCCCCTACGAGCAGTACTTC. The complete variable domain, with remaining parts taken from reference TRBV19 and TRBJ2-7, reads DGGITQSPKYLFRKEGQNVTLSCEQNLNHDAMYWYRQDPGQGLRLIYYSQIVNDFQKGDIAEGYSVSREKKESFPLTVTSAQKNPTAFYLCASSRQGGPPYEQYFGPGTRLTVT.

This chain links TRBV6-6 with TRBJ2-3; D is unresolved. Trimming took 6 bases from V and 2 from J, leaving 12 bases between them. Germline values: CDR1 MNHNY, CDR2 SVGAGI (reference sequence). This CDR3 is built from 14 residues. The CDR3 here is CASSPRQTTDTQYF. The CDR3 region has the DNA TGTGCCAGCAGCCCAAGGCAGACCACAGATACGCAGTATTTT.

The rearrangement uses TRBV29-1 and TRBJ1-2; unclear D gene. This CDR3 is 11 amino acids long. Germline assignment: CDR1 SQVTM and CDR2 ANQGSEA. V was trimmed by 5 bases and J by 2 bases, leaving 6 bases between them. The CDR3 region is CSVTENYGYTF. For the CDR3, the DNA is TGCAGCGTTACGGAAAACTATGGCTACACCTTC.

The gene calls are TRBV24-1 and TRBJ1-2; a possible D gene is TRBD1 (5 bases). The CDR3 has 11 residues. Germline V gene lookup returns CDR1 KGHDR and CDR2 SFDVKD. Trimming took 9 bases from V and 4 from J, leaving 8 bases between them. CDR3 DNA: TGTGCCACCTACGGGGGCTATGGCTACACCTTC. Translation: CATYGGYGYTF.

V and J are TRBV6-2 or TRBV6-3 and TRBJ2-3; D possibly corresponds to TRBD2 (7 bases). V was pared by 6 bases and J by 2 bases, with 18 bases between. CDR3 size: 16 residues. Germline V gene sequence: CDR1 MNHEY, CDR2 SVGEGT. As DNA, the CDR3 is TGTGCCAGCAGACCGTACGGGGGGCAACTCACAGATACGCAGTATTTT. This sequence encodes CASRPYGGQLTDTQYF.

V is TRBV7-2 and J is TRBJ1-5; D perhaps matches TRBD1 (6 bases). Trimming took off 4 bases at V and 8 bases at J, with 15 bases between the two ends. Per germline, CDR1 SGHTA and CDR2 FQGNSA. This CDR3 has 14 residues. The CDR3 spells CASSWGQAIEPQHF. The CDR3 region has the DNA TGTGCCAGCAGCTGGGGACAAGCCATAGAGCCCCAGCATTTT.

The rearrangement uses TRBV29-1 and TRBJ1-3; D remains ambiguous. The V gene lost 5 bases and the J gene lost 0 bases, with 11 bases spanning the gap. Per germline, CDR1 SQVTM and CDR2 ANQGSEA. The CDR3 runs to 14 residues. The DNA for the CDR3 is TGCAGCGTTCGGTTGGAGTCCTCTGGAAACACCATATATTTT. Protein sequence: CSVRLESSGNTIYF.

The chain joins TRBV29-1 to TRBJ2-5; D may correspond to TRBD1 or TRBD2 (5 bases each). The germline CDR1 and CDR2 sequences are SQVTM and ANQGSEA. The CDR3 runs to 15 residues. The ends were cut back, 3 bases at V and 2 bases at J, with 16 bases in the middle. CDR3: CSVEIPGRSQETQYF. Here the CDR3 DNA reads TGCAGCGTTGAGATCCCGGGACGGTCACAAGAGACCCAGTACTTC.

The CDR3 nucleotides are TGTGCTAGTGGTCCAACCACGGTGGCTCGGGGCGCCAAAGGCTACACCTTC. It translates to CASGPTTVARGAKGYTF. The rearrangement links TRBV12-5 to TRBJ1-2; weak D call: TRBD1 (5 bases). Germline V gene lookup returns CDR1 LGHNT and CDR2 FRNRAP. This CDR3 comprises 17 residues. With 5 bases removed from V and 8 bases from J, the gap between germline ends came to 27 bases.

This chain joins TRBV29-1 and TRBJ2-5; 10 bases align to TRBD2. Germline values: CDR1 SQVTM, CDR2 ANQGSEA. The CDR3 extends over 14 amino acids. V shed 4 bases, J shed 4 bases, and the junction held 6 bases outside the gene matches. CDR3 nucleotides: TGCAGCGTTGCTGAGCGGGGGGGCGGAGAGACCCAGTACTTC. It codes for CSVAERGGGETQYF.

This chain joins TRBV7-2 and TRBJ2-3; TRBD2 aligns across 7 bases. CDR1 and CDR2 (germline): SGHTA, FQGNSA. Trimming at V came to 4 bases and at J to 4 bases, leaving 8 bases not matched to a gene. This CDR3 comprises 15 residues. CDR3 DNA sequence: TGTGCCAGCAGCTCAGAAGCGGGGAGGGCAGATACGCAGTATTTT. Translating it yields CASSSEAGRADTQYF.

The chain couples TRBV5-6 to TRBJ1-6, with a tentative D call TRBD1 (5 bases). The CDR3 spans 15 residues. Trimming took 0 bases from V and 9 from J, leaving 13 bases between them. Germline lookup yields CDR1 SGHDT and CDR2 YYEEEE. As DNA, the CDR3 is TGTGCCAGCAGCTTGGAGGCAGGGATGGGTTCACCCCTCCACTTT. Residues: CASSLEAGMGSPLHF.

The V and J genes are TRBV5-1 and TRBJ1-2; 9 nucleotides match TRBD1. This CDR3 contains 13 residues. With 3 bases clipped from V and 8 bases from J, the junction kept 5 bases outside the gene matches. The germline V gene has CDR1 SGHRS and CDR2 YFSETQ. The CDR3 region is CASSSGQGGGYTF. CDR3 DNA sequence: TGCGCCAGCAGCTCGGGACAGGGTGGCGGCTACACCTTC.

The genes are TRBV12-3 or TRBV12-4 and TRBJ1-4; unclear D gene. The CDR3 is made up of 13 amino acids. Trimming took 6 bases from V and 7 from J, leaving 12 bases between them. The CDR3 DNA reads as TGTGCCAGCAGGAAGGCCGGGATTGAAAAACTGTTTTTT. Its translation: CASRKAGIEKLFF.

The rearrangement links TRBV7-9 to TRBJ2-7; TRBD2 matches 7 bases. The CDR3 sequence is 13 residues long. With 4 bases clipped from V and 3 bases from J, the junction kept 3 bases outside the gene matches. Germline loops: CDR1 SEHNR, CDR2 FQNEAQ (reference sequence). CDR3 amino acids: CASSYAGVYEQYF. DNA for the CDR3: TGTGCCAGCAGCTACGCGGGAGTCTACGAGCAGTACTTC.

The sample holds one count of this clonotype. In nucleotides, the CDR3 is TGCAGTGCTAATAGGGCAGGGAGAGGCAATGAGCAGTTCTTC. Protein product: CSANRAGRGNEQFF. V and J are TRBV20-1 and TRBJ2-1; D may match TRBD1 or TRBD2 (5 bases each). Germline V gene sequence: CDR1 DFQATT, CDR2 SNEGSKA (reference sequence). The CDR3 totals 14 residues. The V gene lost 4 bases and the J gene lost 6 bases, with 16 bases spanning the gap.

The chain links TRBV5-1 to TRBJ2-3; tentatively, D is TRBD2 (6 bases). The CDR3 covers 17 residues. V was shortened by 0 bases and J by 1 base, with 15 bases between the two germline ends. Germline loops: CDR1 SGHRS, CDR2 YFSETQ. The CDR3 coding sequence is TGCGCCAGCAGCTTGGGAGCGGTAGCGGCTGGCACAGATACGCAGTATTTT. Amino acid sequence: CASSLGAVAAGTDTQYF. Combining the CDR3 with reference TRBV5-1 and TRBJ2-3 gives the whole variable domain KAGVTQTPRYLIKTRGQQVTLSCSPISGHRSVSWYQQTPGQGLQFLFEYFSETQRNKGNFPGRFSGRQFSNSRSEMNVSTLELGDSALYLCASSLGAVAAGTDTQYFGPGTRLTVL.

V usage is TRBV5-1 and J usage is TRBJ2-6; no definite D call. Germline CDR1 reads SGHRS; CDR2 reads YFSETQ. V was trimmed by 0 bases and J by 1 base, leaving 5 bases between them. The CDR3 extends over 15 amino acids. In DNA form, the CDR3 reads TGCGCCAGCAGCTTGGCAGTTTCTGGGGCCAACGTCCTGACTTTC. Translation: CASSLAVSGANVLTF.

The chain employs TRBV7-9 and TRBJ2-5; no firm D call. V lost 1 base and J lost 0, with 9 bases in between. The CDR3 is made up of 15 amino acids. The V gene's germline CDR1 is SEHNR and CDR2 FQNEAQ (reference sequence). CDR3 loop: CASSLDNQYQETQYF. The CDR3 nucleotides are TGTGCCAGCAGCTTAGACAACCAGTACCAAGAGACCCAGTACTTC.